Included here is one T cell receptor beta chain sequence, with context. Antigen specificity is unknown. This sample was included in a study of cytomegalovirus exposure and HLA in healthy donors. The CDR3 spans 18 residues. The V gene's germline CDR1 is SEHNR and CDR2 FQNEAQ (reference sequence). Unmatched junction bases numbered 10, after V lost 2 bases and J lost 2 bases. PCR primers comprised 60 Vbeta and 13 Jbeta primers. Generated by immunoSEQ multiplex PCR, the TCRdb table keeps only in-frame clones and is missing some. Here the sample spans roughly 120,000 clones, about 74% being singletons. Study conclusions and caveats: Association with HLA alleles at 0.05 false discovery rate was found for 16,951 TCR beta sequences in a later analysis. Highest at DRB1 and lowest at HLA-C, TCR association rates differed among HLA loci in a later analysis. The records held CMV serostatus as the only immune exposure information. Segments of the TCR beta V type were, in most cases, productive about 87% or about 30% of the time in an earlier analysis.

The chain links TRBV7-9 to TRBJ2-2; TRBD1 matches at 8 bases. This TCR was sampled from a woman aged 45-65 years in good health and CMV-seropositive. Material for sequencing was PBMCs. Written as DNA, the CDR3 is TGTGCCAGCAGCTTATATGCCATCGGACAGGGTAACACCGGGGAGCTGTTTTTT. Amino acid sequence: CASSLYAIGQGNTGELFF.